Following are 14 T cell receptor beta chains from one sample sequenced in a study of T cell responses to AZD1222 COVID-19 vaccine (dated by TCRdb to the early 2020s). In the paper's terms, the time point label means: baseline before first vaccination. Library method: the immunoSEQ multiplex PCR assay. TCRdb took this table from immuneACCESS and kept in-frame rearrangements with V and J called. Such tables lack part of the clones; where checked against another copy, unresolved V genes explain under half of the gap, and the rest is unexplained. This sample is represented by about 150,000 clones; more than 75% of them were singletons. In total, the top ten clones hold 18% of the sample. This material consisted of peripheral blood, taken on day 0 of AZD1222 vaccination. These receptors were collected from an adult in good health.

This clone was counted only a few times. V usage is TRBV5-1 and J usage is TRBJ2-1; the D gene is possibly TRBD2 (6 bases). Trimming cost V 7 bases and J 0 bases, with 11 bases left between them. There are 14 residues in the CDR3. CDR1 and CDR2 from the germline V gene are SGHRS and YFSETQ. CDR3 protein: CASGRSSSYNEQFF. The CDR3 bases are TGCGCCAGCGGGAGGTCTAGCTCCTACAATGAGCAGTTCTTC.

This clone has a single count. This chain uses TRBV30 with TRBJ1-2; tentatively, D is TRBD1 (6 bases). Looked up from germline, CDR1 is GTSNPN and CDR2 is SVGIG (reference sequence). V gave up 2 bases and J gave up 14 bases, with 18 bases separating them. The CDR3 has 12 amino acids. The CDR3, as DNA: TGTGCCTGGAGTAGAGGACAGAATAGCTGGACCTTC. Its translation is CAWSRGQNSWTF.

CDR3 sequence (DNA): TGCGCCAGCAGCTCCCTCGGGGGCAGCTCCTACAATGAGCAGTTCTTC. It translates to CASSSLGGSSYNEQFF. This rearrangement joins TRBV5-1 to TRBJ2-1; D could derive from TRBD1 or TRBD2 (6 bases each). Trimming took off 3 bases at V and 0 bases at J, with 13 bases between the two ends. Germline loops: CDR1 SGHRS, CDR2 YFSETQ. The CDR3 sequence is 16 residues long. Based on the CDR3 plus reference TRBV5-1 and TRBJ2-1, the full variable domain is KAGVTQTPRYLIKTRGQQVTLSCSPISGHRSVSWYQQTPGQGLQFLFEYFSETQRNKGNFPGRFSGRQFSNSRSEMNVSTLELGDSALYLCASSSLGGSSYNEQFFGPGTRLTVL.

The V and J genes are TRBV19 and TRBJ1-5; 7 bases line up with TRBD1. Per the germline V gene, CDR1 is LNHDA and CDR2 is SQIVND (reference sequence). This CDR3 has 15 residues. V shed 3 bases and J 4 bases; nucleotides not matched to a gene: 6. The CDR3 spells CASSIPTGQNQPQHF. CDR3 nucleotide sequence: TGTGCCAGTAGTATTCCGACAGGGCAAAATCAGCCCCAGCATTTT. Supplemented by reference TRBV19 and TRBJ1-5, the full variable domain reads DGGITQSPKYLFRKEGQNVTLSCEQNLNHDAMYWYRQDPGQGLRLIYYSQIVNDFQKGDIAEGYSVSREKKESFPLTVTSAQKNPTAFYLCASSIPTGQNQPQHFGDGTRLSIL.

This clone was seen once. One junction end does not reproduce the germline sequence, and a read error may be involved. V usage is TRBV7-7 and J usage is TRBJ2-2; D assignment may be TRBD1 or TRBD2 (5 bases each). Per the germline V gene, CDR1 is SSHAT and CDR2 is FNYEAQ (reference sequence). CDR3 length equals 16 residues. The CDR3 DNA sequence: TGTGCTAGCAGCTTAGGTCTGGGGGCGAACACCGGGGAGCTGTTTTTT. This encodes CASSLGLGANTGELFF.

The chain uses TRBV29-1 and TRBJ2-3; 8 positions match TRBD1. The germline V gene has CDR1 SQVTM and CDR2 ANQGSEA. V was clipped by 3 bases and J by 1 base; unmatched bases: 12. The CDR3 has 17 residues. The CDR3 DNA follows: TGCAGCGTTGACCCCCGCGCAGGGGGCTCGGGCACAGATACGCAGTATTTT. The encoded protein is CSVDPRAGGSGTDTQYF.

The J gene is TRBJ1-6, the V gene TRBV7-2, with 7 bases aligning to TRBD1. The CDR3 is 18 residues long. The germline CDR1 and CDR2 sequences are SGHTA and FQGNSA. Trimming at V came to 5 bases and at J to 8 bases, leaving 18 bases not matched to a gene. The CDR3 loop is CASSQLQGFRRGDSPLHF. CDR3 DNA: TGTGCCAGCAGCCAGTTACAGGGGTTTCGGAGAGGGGATTCACCCCTCCACTTT.

J is TRBJ1-6 and V is TRBV5-8; D might be TRBD1 (6 bases). Per the germline V gene, CDR1 is SGHTS and CDR2 is YDEGEE. Trimming removed 1 base from V and 8 bases from J, with 13 bases in between. The CDR3 is made up of 15 amino acids. This CDR3 reads CASSLSLTGDSPLHF. Written as DNA, the CDR3 is TGTGCCAGCAGCTTGTCCCTGACAGGAGATTCACCCCTCCACTTT.

The V call is TRBV7-2, the J call TRBJ1-5; weak D call: TRBD1 (5 bases). This CDR3 contains 13 residues. The germline V gene has CDR1 SGHTA and CDR2 FQGNSA. V was cut by 5 bases and J by 3 bases, with 8 bases left in between. CDR3 in amino acids: CASSRDLNQPQHF. CDR3 coding DNA: TGTGCCAGCAGCCGGGACCTCAATCAGCCCCAGCATTTT.

V is TRBV19 and J is TRBJ2-7; no firm D call. The CDR3 loop spans 13 amino acids. CDR1 is LNHDA, CDR2 SQIVND, per germline (reference sequence). V lost 3 bases, J lost 2 bases, and 8 bases lay in between. CDR3 DNA: TGTGCCAGTAGTATTTTCCTTGCCTACGAGCAGTACTTC. Its protein is CASSIFLAYEQYF.

This sequence joins TRBV27 and TRBJ2-1; TRBD2 matches at 9 bases. CDR1 MNHEY and CDR2 SMNVEV come from the germline V gene (reference sequence). The CDR3 is 15 amino acids. J was trimmed by 8 bases and V by 3 bases; bases with no gene match: 8. The CDR3 region has the DNA TGTGCCAGCAGTTTTTTAGCGGGAGCGGTCTATGAGCAGTTCTTC. Protein product: CASSFLAGAVYEQFF.

This sequence joins TRBV10-3 and TRBJ2-1; 8 bases fit TRBD2. The CDR3 runs to 16 residues. Germline CDR1 is ENHRY and CDR2 is SYGVKD. The trim removed 3 bases at V and 3 bases at J, leaving 7 bases unmatched. CDR3 bases: TGTGCCATCAGTGACCGTGGGGGACTAGGCTACAATGAGCAGTTCTTC. It encodes CAISDRGGLGYNEQFF.

This chain connects TRBV2 to TRBJ2-5; 7 bases agree with TRBD2. CDR1 is SNHLY and CDR2 is FYNNEI in the germline V gene. The V and J ends lost 8 bases and 4 bases, in that order; junction bases with no gene match: 10. The CDR3 covers 14 residues. Written as DNA, the CDR3 is TGTGCCAGCCTAGCGGAGATTGATGGAGAGACCCAGTACTTC. It yields the protein CASLAEIDGETQYF.

The chain recombines TRBV9 with TRBJ1-6, with a possible D match to TRBD1 (5 bases). Germline V CDR1 and CDR2: SGDLS, YYNGEE. V was clipped by 0 bases and J by 3 bases, with 7 bases between them. The CDR3 extends over 15 amino acids. CDR3 in DNA: TGTGCCAGCAGCGTAGATCAGGGCTATAATTCACCCCTCCACTTT. As protein: CASSVDQGYNSPLHF.